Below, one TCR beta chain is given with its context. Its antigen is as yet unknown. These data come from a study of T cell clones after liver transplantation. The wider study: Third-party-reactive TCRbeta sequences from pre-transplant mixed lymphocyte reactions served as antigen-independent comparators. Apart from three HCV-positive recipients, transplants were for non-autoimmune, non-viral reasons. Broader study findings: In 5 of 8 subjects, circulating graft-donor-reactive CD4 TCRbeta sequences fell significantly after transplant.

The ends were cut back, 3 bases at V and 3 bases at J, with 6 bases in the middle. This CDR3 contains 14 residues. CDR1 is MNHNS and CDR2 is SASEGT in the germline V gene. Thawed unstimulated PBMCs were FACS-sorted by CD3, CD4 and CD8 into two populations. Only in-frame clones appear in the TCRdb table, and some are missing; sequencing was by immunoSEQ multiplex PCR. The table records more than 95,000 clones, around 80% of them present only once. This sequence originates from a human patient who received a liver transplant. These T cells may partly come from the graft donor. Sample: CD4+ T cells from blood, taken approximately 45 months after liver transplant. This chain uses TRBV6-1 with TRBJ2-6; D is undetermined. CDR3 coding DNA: TGTGCCAGCAGTGACTCGATTGGGGCCAACGTCCTGACTTTC. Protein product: CASSDSIGANVLTF.